This T cell receptor (beta chain) appears in the sequencing data of a study of shared clonotypes between healthy human individuals. Findings of the study overall: When naive CD4 clonotypes were compared across a handful of donors, approximately 5% were shared.

V was pared by 2 bases and J by 0 bases, with 13 bases between. Per germline, CDR1 GTSNPN and CDR2 SVGIG (reference sequence). The CDR3 is made up of 16 amino acids. Clones were sequenced by immunoSEQ multiplex PCR, and TCRdb holds only the in-frame ones, with some missing. This table holds about 2.4 million clones, over 85% found once. With regard to this clone: What it binds is not known.

Specimen: naive CD4+ T cells from PBMCs. This sample's subset: CD45RA+ positively selected. The rearrangement joins TRBV30 to TRBJ1-4; D remains ambiguous. The TCR was taken from a man between 18 and 35 years old in good health. Some clones in this sample may be carry-over from other donors' samples. The CDR3 DNA follows: TGTGCCTGGAGTCCACCCACCCAGGCAACTAATGAAAAACTGTTTTTT. It yields the protein CAWSPPTQATNEKLFF.